The sequence of this TCR beta chain was determined in a study of shared clonotypes between healthy human individuals. In regard to this clone: Its specificity is unknown.

Donors, healthy HIV-negative adults, lacked recent acute infections or vaccinations. The donors, all of them Caucasian adults, lived in Nashville, Tennessee. Study-level findings and limits: Sampling included only blood; tissue repertoires likely differ.

Produced via immunoSEQ multiplex PCR; TCRdb's table is partial and in-frame only. The sample shows roughly 410,000 clones, about 96% of them seen only once. This CDR3 is 13 amino acids long. With V trimmed by 3 bases and J by 3 bases, 2 bases remained unmatched. Germline CDR1 and CDR2: LNHDA and SQIVND (reference sequence). The gene calls are TRBV19 and TRBJ2-7, with TRBD1 matching over 7 bases. This clonotype was sampled from a man aged 30 to 39 in good health. Input material: memory CD8+ T cells sorted from blood. Subset reported: CD45RO+ cells pooled with CCR7-negative TemRA cells. Here the CDR3 reads CASSIGTDYEQYF. The CDR3, as DNA: TGTGCCAGTAGTATTGGGACAGACTACGAGCAGTACTTC.